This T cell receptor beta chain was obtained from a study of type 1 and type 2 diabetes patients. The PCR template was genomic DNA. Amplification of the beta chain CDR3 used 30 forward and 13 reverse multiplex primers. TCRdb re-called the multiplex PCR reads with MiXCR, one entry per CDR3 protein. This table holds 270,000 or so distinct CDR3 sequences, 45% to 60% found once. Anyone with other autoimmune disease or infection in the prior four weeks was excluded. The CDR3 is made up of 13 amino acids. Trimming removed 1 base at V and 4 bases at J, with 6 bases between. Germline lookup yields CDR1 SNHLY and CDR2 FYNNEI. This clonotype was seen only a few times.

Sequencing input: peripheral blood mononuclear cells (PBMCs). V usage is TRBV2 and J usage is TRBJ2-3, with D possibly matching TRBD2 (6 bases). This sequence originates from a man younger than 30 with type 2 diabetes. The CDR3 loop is CASSEGRADTQYF. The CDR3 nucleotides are TGTGCCAGCAGTGAAGGGAGGGCAGATACGCAGTATTTT.